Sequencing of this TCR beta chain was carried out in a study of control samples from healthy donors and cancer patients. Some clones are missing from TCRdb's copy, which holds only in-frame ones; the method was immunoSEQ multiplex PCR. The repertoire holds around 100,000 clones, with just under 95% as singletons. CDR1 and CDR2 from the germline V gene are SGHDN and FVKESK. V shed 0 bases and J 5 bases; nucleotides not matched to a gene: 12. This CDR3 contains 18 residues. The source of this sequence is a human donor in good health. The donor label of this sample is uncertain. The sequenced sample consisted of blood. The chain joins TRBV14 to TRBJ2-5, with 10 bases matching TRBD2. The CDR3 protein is CASSQELPGSGGSETQYF. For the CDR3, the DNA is TGTGCCAGCAGCCAAGAACTTCCCGGTAGCGGGGGGTCGGAGACCCAGTACTTC.